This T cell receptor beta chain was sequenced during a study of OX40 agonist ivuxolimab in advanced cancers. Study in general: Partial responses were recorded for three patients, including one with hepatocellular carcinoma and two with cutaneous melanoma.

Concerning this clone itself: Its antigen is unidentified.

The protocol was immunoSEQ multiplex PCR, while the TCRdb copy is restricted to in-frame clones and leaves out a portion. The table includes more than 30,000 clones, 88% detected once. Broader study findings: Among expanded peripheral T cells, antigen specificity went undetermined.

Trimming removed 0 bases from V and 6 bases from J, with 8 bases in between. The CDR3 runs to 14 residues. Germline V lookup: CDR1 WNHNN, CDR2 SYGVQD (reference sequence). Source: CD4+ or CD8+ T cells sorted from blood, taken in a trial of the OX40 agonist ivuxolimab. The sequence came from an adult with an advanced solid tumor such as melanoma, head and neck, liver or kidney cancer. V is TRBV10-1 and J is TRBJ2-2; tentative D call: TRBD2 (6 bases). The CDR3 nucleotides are TGCGCCAGCAGTGAGTCCCCTAGCGCCGGGGAGCTGTTTTTT. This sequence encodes CASSESPSAGELFF.